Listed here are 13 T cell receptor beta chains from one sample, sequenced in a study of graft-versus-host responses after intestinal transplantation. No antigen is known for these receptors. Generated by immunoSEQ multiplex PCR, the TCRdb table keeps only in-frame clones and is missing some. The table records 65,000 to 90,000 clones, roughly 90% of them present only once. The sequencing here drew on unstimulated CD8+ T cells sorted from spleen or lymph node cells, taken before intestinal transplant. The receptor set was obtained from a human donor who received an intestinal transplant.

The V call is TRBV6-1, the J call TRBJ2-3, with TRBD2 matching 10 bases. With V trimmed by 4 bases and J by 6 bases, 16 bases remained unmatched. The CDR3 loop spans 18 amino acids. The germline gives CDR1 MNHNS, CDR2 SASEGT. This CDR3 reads CASSVFSGGLGGSDTQYF. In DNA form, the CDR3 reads TGTGCCAGCAGTGTATTTAGCGGGGGGCTCGGGGGTTCTGATACGCAGTATTTT.

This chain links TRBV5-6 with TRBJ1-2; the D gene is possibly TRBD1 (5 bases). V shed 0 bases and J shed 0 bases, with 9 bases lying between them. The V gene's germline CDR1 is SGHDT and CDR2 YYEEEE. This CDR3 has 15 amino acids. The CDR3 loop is CASSLGAGPNYGYTF. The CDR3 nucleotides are TGTGCCAGCAGCTTGGGGGCAGGGCCTAACTATGGCTACACCTTC.

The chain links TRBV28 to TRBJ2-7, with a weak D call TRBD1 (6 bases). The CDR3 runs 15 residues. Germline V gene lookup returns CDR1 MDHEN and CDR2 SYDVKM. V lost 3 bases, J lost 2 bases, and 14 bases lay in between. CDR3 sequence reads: CASSLEDRPAYEQYF. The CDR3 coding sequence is TGTGCCAGCAGTTTGGAAGACAGGCCTGCCTACGAGCAGTACTTC. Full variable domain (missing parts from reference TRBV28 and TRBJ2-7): DVKVTQSSRYLVKRTGEKVFLECVQDMDHENMFWYRQDPGLGLRLIYFSYDVKMKEKGDIPEGYSVSREKKERFSLILESASTNQTSMYLCASSLEDRPAYEQYFGPGTRLTVT.

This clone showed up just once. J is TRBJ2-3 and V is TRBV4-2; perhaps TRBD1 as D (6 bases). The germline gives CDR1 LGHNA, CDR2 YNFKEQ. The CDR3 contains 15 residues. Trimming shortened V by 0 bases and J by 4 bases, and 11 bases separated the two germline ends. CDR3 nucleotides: TGTGCCAGCAGCCAAGAAGCAGGGACATCAGATACGCAGTATTTT. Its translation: CASSQEAGTSDTQYF.

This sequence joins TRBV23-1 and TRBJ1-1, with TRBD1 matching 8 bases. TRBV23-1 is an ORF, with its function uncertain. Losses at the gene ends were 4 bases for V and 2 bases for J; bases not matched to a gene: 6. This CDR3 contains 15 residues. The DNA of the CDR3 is TGCGCCAGCAGTCTCGGGACAGGACGCAACACTGAAGCTTTCTTT. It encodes CASSLGTGRNTEAFF.

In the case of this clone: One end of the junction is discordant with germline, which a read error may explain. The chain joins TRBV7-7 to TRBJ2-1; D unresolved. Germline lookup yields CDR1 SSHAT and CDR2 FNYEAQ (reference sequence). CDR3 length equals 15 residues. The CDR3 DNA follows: TGTGCTAGCAGCTTGATCCCGAGCTCCTACAATGAGCAGTTCTTC. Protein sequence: CASSLIPSSYNEQFF.

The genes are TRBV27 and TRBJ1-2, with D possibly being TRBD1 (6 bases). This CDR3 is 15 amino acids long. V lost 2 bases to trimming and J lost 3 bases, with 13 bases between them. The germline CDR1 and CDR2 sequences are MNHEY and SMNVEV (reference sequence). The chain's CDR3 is CASSLKLDSHYGYTF. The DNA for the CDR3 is TGTGCCAGCAGTTTAAAGCTGGACAGTCACTATGGCTACACCTTC.

The CDR3 sequence: CASSLARDILYQETQYF. Written as DNA, the CDR3 is TGTGCCAGCAGCTTAGCCCGGGACATTTTGTACCAAGAGACCCAGTACTTC. The chain is built from TRBV11-2 and TRBJ2-5; TRBD1 might be the D (6 bases). V lost 1 base and J 0 bases, leaving 15 bases between the germline ends. This CDR3 contains 17 residues. The germline V gene encodes CDR1 SGHAT and CDR2 FQNNGV.

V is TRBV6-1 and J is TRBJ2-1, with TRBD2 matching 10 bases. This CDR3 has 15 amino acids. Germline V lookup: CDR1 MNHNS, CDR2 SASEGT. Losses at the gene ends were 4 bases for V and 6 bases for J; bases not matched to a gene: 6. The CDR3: CASSGEAGGPNEQFF. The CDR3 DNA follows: TGTGCCAGCAGTGGGGAAGCGGGAGGGCCCAATGAGCAGTTCTTC.

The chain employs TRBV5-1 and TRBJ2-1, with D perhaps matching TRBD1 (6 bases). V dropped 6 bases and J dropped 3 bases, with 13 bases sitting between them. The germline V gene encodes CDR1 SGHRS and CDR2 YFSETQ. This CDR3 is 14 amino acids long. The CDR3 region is CASTQTGYYNEQFF. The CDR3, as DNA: TGCGCCAGCACCCAGACAGGCTACTACAATGAGCAGTTCTTC.

CDR3 in amino acids: CASSLRLAGVNEQFF. The CDR3 DNA reads TGTGCCAGCAGTTTACGGCTAGCGGGAGTAAATGAGCAGTTCTTC. The chain links TRBV27 to TRBJ2-1; 10 bases are a match to TRBD2. Germline V CDR1 and CDR2: MNHEY, SMNVEV (reference sequence). V lost 2 bases, J lost 7 bases, and 5 bases stayed unmatched. The CDR3 spans 15 residues.

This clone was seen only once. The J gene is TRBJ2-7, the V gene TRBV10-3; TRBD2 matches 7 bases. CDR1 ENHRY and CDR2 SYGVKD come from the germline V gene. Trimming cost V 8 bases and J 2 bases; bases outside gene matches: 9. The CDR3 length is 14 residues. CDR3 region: CAIWSGGRAYEQYF. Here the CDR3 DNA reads TGTGCCATCTGGTCTGGCGGGAGAGCCTACGAGCAGTACTTC.

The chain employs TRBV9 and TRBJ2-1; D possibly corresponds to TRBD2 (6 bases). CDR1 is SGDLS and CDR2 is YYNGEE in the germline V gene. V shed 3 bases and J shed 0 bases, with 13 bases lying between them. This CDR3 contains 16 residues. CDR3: CASSGADGSSYNEQFF. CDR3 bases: TGTGCCAGCAGCGGAGCGGACGGGAGCTCCTACAATGAGCAGTTCTTC.